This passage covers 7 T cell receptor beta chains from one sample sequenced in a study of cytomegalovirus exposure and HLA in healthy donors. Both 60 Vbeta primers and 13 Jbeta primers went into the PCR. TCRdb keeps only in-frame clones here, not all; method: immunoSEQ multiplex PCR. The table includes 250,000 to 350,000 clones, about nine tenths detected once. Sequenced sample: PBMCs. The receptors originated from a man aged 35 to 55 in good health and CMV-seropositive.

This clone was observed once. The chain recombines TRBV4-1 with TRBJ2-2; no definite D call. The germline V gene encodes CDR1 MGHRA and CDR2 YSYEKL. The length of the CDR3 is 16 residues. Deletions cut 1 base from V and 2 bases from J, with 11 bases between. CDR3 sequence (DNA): TGCGCCAGCAGCCAAGCCACGGCGGCCAACACCGGGGAGCTGTTTTTT. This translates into CASSQATAANTGELFF.

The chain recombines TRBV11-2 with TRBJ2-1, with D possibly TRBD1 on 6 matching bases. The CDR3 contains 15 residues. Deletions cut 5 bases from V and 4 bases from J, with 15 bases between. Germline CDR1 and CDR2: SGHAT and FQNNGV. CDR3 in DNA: TGTGCCAGCAGCCCCCCCCAGGGGCTATACAATGAGCAGTTCTTC. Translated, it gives CASSPPQGLYNEQFF.

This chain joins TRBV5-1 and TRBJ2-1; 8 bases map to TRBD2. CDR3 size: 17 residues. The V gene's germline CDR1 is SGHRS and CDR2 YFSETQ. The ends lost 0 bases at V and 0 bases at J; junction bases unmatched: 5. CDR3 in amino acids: CASSLVSSGGSYNEQFF. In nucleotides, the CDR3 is TGCGCCAGCAGCTTGGTCTCGAGCGGGGGCTCCTACAATGAGCAGTTCTTC.

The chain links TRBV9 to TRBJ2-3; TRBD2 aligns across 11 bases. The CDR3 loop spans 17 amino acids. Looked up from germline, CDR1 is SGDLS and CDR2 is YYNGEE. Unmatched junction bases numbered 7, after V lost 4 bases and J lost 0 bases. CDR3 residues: CASSPRTSGSSTDTQYF. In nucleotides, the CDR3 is TGTGCCAGCAGCCCGAGGACTAGCGGGTCTAGCACAGATACGCAGTATTTT.

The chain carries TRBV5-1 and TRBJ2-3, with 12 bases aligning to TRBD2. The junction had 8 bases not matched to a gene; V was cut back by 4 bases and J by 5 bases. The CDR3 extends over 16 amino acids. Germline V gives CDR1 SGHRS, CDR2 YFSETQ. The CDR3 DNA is TGCGCCAGCAGCCGCCGGACTAGCGGGAACCAAGATACGCAGTATTTT. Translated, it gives CASSRRTSGNQDTQYF.

CDR3: CASSHRDRALYNEQFF. Written as DNA, the CDR3 is TGCGCCAGCAGCCACCGGGACAGGGCCCTCTACAATGAGCAGTTCTTC. This chain uses TRBV10-2 with TRBJ2-1; TRBD1 matches 9 bases. Germline CDR1 is WSHSY and CDR2 is SAAADI. The CDR3 is 16 amino acids. The ends lost 6 bases at V and 3 bases at J; junction bases unmatched: 9.

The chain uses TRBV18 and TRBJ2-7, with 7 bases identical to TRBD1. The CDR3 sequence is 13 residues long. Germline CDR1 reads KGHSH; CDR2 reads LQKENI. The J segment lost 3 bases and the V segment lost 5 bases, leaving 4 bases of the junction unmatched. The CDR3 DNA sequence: TGTGCCAGCTCAGGGGGACAGAGCTACGAGCAGTACTTC. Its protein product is CASSGGQSYEQYF.